This T cell receptor beta chain originates from a study of T-cell reconstitution after alpha-beta-depleted transplantation in children. Findings of the study overall: Some patients' high day-60 TCRbeta diversity was attributed to recipient cells surviving conditioning. Expanded graft clones, several hundred of them, were reportedly the source of alpha-beta T cells about two months after transplant.

As it was prepared, the TCRbeta library received unique molecular identifiers. A single record per CDR3 protein comes from TCRdb applying MiXCR to the PCR reads. The table records some 110,000 distinct CDR3 sequences, over 9% of them present only once. The CDR3 contains 13 residues. Trimming took off 3 bases at V and 4 bases at J, with 7 bases between the two ends. This clonotype was recorded at least ten times. The antigen is undetermined. The input for sequencing was PBMCs, taken before TCRalphabeta/CD19-depleted stem cell transplant. The source of this sequence is a boy aged 2 to 10 with acute lymphoblastic leukemia, due to receive a stem cell transplant. V and J are TRBV12-3 or TRBV12-4 and TRBJ1-5, with TRBD1 as a possible D gene (5 bases). Written as DNA, the CDR3 is TGTGCCAGCAGTTTTGGGGGAAATCAGCCCCAGCATTTT. Translating it yields CASSFGGNQPQHF.